One and the same sample provided the 13 T cell receptor beta chains below, sequenced in a study of regulatory T cells in long-lasting Graves disease. Indicated time point: persistent/refractory GD, antithyroid drugs over 5 years with positive TRAb. After RNA was extracted from PBMCs, the TCR library was made from it. The authors built TCR beta libraries using iRepertoire HTBI primers and Arm-PCR of CDR3 regions. TCRdb re-called the multiplex PCR reads with MiXCR, one entry per CDR3 protein. Of some 370,000 distinct CDR3 sequences in the sample, less than 25% were seen once. The starting material was peripheral blood mononuclear cells (PBMCs), obtained when the disease was refractory, from a patient treated with antithyroid drugs. Receptors were obtained from a female donor with Graves disease.

The rearrangement uses TRBV29-1 and TRBJ2-7; D call uncertain. Per the germline V gene, CDR1 is SQVTM and CDR2 is ANQGSEA. The V end was cut by 4 bases, the J end by 2 bases, with 12 bases between. The CDR3 covers 13 residues. This CDR3 reads CSVVGYWTYEQYF. CDR3 nucleotides: TGCAGCGTTGTGGGGTATTGGACCTACGAGCAGTACTTC.

A word on this clonotype: Just one base apart from a much larger clone, this may be a read error. The chain carries TRBV3-1 and TRBJ1-2; no clear D. From germline, CDR1 is LGHDT and CDR2 YNNKEL (reference sequence). V lost 1 base and J lost 8, with 11 bases in between. The CDR3 has 13 residues. CDR3 DNA sequence: TGTGCCAGCAGCCAAGTCGCCAGATCAGGCTACACCTTC. Protein: CASSQVARSGYTF.

This clonotype was found a few times. This chain uses TRBV6-2 or TRBV6-3 with TRBJ1-2, with D unclear. The CDR3 consists of 13 residues. Germline V lookup: CDR1 MNHEY, CDR2 SVGEGT. V dropped 2 bases and J dropped 8 bases, with 12 bases sitting between them. The CDR3 sequence is CASSYDIGVGYTF. The CDR3 nucleotides are TGTGCCAGCAGTTACGACATCGGCGTGGGCTACACCTTC.

In this sample, this clonotype turned up once. The gene calls are TRBV11-2 and TRBJ2-5; D gene unclear. This CDR3 is built from 12 residues. Trimming took 8 bases from V and 5 from J, leaving 12 bases between them. Germline V gene data show CDR1 as SGHAT and CDR2 as FQNNGV. The CDR3 sequence: CASGLVRETQYF. The CDR3 DNA is TGTGCCAGCGGATTGGTCCGGGAGACCCAGTACTTC.

A word on this clonotype: This is likely a read error, given that the CDR3 carries no conserved phenylalanine or tryptophan at its end. The CDR3 spells CASGGSRAEQYL. CDR3 coding DNA: TGTGCCTCTGGCGGGAGCCGCGCCGAGCAGTACCTC. The chain recombines TRBV12-3 or TRBV12-4 with TRBJ2-7; TRBD2 matches 7 bases. J was trimmed by 6 bases and V by 11 bases; bases with no gene match: 10. CDR3 length: 12 residues.

Many counts were recorded for this clonotype. The chain is built from TRBV12-3 or TRBV12-4 and TRBJ1-2; 11 bases agree with TRBD1. CDR3 length: 15 residues. Trimming took 3 bases from V and 7 from J; bases not matched to a gene: 7. This CDR3 reads CASSLSDRGRRGYTF. CDR3 nucleotides: TGTGCCAGCAGTTTGTCGGACAGGGGGCGCCGTGGCTACACCTTC.

This clonotype has a count of ten or more. The rearrangement links TRBV15 to TRBJ1-1; D not resolved. Germline V gene data show CDR1 as LNHNV and CDR2 as YYDKDF (reference sequence). Between the trimmed V and J ends, which lost 0 bases and 7 bases, there was a span of 15 bases. The CDR3 is 15 amino acids. The CDR3 sequence: CATSRDDGRMREAFF. DNA for the CDR3: TGTGCCACCAGCAGAGATGACGGACGGATGCGTGAAGCTTTCTTT.

The chain combines TRBV5-1 with TRBJ2-5; D is unclear. V was clipped by 0 bases and J by 5 bases, with 20 bases between them. CDR1 and CDR2 from the germline V gene are SGHRS and YFSETQ. The CDR3 contains 17 residues. The CDR3 DNA reads TGCGCCAGCAGCTTGGTCGGAAGCCCTGGACCGTCTGAGACCCAGTACTTC. Translation: CASSLVGSPGPSETQYF.

About this clonotype: A far larger clone is a single base away, which makes a read error likely. A read error is likely, as this CDR3 ends without the conserved phenylalanine or tryptophan. V is TRBV7-8 and J is TRBJ1-2, with D tentatively TRBD1 (6 bases). The V and J ends lost 6 bases and 6 bases respectively, with 17 bases between them. In germline, CDR1 is SGHVS, CDR2 FQNEAQ. CDR3 size: 14 residues. The CDR3 nucleotides are TGTGCCAGCAGTCCGCCGGACAGTCCTGATGGCTACACCTCC. Translated, it gives CASSPPDSPDGYTS.

This clonotype was observed a few times. Possible read error: a much larger clone is one base away. The chain carries TRBV12-3 or TRBV12-4 and TRBJ2-7; D call uncertain. The CDR3 is made up of 10 amino acids. The CDR3 region has the DNA TGTGCCAGCAGTTCCTACGAGCAGCACTTC. As protein: CASSSYEQHF.

The gene calls are TRBV7-9 and TRBJ2-1; D is possibly TRBD2 (5 bases). The CDR3 contains 14 residues. V was trimmed by 1 base and J by 8 bases, leaving 12 bases between them. Germline CDR1 SEHNR, CDR2 FQNEAQ (reference sequence). As DNA, the CDR3 is TGTGCCAGCAGCTTAGTGGGAGAGGATCATGAGCAGTTCTTC. This gives the protein CASSLVGEDHEQFF.

CDR3 sequence: CSALRDSSTGELFF. CDR3 sequence (DNA): TGCAGTGCTCTCCGGGACAGCTCCACCGGGGAGCTGTTTTTT. The chain carries TRBV20-1 and TRBJ2-2, with TRBD1 matching over 7 bases. Germline trimming cut 5 bases from V and 4 bases from J; bases unmatched to any gene: 7. This CDR3 spans 14 amino acids. Germline assignment: CDR1 DFQATT and CDR2 SNEGSKA (reference sequence).

This clonotype was seen ten or more times. V gene TRBV20-1 combines with J gene TRBJ1-2, with a possible D match to TRBD1 (5 bases). The CDR3 totals 13 residues. Germline CDR1 DFQATT, CDR2 SNEGSKA (reference sequence). The germline V and J ends were trimmed by 3 bases and 8 bases, with 16 bases remaining between them. For the CDR3, the DNA is TGCAGTGCTAGCCTGCCCAGGGAATTAGGCTACACCTTC. This gives the protein CSASLPRELGYTF.